This T cell receptor beta chain was found in a study of tumor-infiltrating lymphocytes in primary liver carcinoma. Regarding this clonotype: The CDR3 carries no conserved terminal phenylalanine or tryptophan, so it likely arises from a read error. The DNA is left out, because the CDR3 cannot be placed on it with certainty; the CDR3 is given as TCRdb lists it.

Including both end residues, the CDR3 is 15 amino acids long. Germline V gene lookup returns CDR1 SGHAT and CDR2 FQNNGV. DNA and RNA were both co-extracted from 20-30 mg of bulk tissue that had not been sorted. Constant-region priming of around 530 ng total RNA yielded TCR beta cDNA. For TCR beta, libraries were produced by three nested multiplex PCR rounds using slightly modified ARM-PCR. The first two PCR rounds used TRBV1-TRBV30 forward primers with a C-beta reverse primer, roughly 10 cycles each. Via MiXCR, TCRdb re-called the multiplex PCR reads, giving one row per CDR3 protein. The sample shows 90,000 to 150,000 distinct CDR3 sequences, around 70% of them seen only once.

The V and J genes are TRBV11-2 and TRBJ2-1; TRBD2, the table's D call, lacks a check against the DNA. The clonotype comes from a woman between 55 and 75 years old with primary liver carcinoma and hepatitis B virus infection. Source material: tumor-adjacent normal liver tissue. This chain's CDR3 is CASSLWTSGYNERFI.